The present T cell receptor beta chain was sequenced within a study of glioma-infiltrating T cells. V was cut by 1 base and J by 1 base, with 5 bases left in between. The germline V gene has CDR1 MGHDK and CDR2 SYGVNS. The CDR3 runs to 15 residues. Comments on this clonotype: Its target is not known.

The iRepertoire nested amplicon-rescue multiplex PCR amplified TCR alpha and beta CDR3s from RNA. One-step reverse transcription and amplification started from about 100-400 ng of tissue mRNA or PBMC total RNA. TCRdb itself ran the multiplex PCR reads through MiXCR, one entry per CDR3 protein. Counted here are 150,000 or so distinct CDR3 sequences, about two fifths occurring once; the ten biggest clones make up around 18%. Findings and limits, study-wide: Above-expected tissue-blood divergence occurred in all gliomas, most in low-grade ones. Very few CDR3 sequences were shared between tissue and blood.

The gene calls are TRBV25-1 and TRBJ2-6, with D unresolved. The clonotype originates from a human donor with low-grade glioma or glioblastoma, undergoing nonglioma brain surgery, or in good health (not recorded which). The sample was glioma tissue, nonneoplastic brain tissue, or PBMCs (not recorded which). CDR3 amino acids: CASSESRSGANVLTF. The CDR3, as DNA: TGTGCCAGCAGTGAATCTCGGTCTGGGGCCAACGTCCTGACTTTC.